This T cell receptor beta chain was observed in a study of T cells in localized non-small cell lung cancer. Overall study results and limits: Uninvolved neighboring lung showed the greatest T cell clonality, exceeding tumor. The tumor had only one region sequenced, so heterogeneity remains possible. A median of around 60 clones ranked among the top 100 in tumor appeared in adjacent lung.

This CDR3 region has 14 residues. The germline V gene encodes CDR1 SGHAT and CDR2 FQNNGV. V was shortened by 5 bases and J by 2 bases, with 13 bases between the two germline ends. This table comes from immunoSEQ multiplex PCR, and its TCRdb copy is limited to in-frame clones, with some not included. Of approximately 7,000 clones listed, roughly 94% were seen once; the top ten hold under 5%. For this clone: No antigen is known for it.

The source was peripheral blood mononuclear cells, collected before any cancer treatment. This chain links TRBV11-2 with TRBJ2-7, with D possibly called TRBD1 or TRBD2 (5 bases each). This sequence originates from a male donor at least 60 years old with stage II lung adenocarcinoma. In DNA form, the CDR3 reads TGTGCCAGCAGCCAGGGACCTGGGCCCTACGAGCAGTACTTC. Residues: CASSQGPGPYEQYF.